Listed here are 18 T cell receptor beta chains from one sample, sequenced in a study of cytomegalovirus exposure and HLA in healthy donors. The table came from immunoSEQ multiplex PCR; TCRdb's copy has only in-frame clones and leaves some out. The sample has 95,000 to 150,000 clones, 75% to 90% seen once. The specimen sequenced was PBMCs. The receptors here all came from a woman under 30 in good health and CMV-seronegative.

CDR3 nucleotide sequence: TGTGCCAGTTCCGGACAGGGGAGGGACATTCAGTACTTC. This encodes CASSGQGRDIQYF. This chain uses TRBV19 with TRBJ2-4, with TRBD1 identical over 9 bases. There are 13 residues in the CDR3. Germline trimming cut 8 bases from V and 8 bases from J; bases unmatched to any gene: 7. Germline assignment: CDR1 LNHDA and CDR2 SQIVND (reference sequence).

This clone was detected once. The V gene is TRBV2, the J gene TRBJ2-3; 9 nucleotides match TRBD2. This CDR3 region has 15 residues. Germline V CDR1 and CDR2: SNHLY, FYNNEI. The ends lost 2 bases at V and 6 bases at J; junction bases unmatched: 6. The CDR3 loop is CASSELRGGPDTQYF. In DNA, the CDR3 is TGTGCCAGCAGTGAACTGCGGGGGGGCCCGGATACGCAGTATTTT.

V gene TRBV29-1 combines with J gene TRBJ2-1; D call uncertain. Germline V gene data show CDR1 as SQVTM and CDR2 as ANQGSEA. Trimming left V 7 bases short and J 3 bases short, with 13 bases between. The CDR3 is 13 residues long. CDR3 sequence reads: CSGGTTFYNEQFF. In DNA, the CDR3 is TGCAGCGGCGGAACTACGTTCTACAATGAGCAGTTCTTC.

The CDR3 sequence is CATSNPGQGNQPQHF. The CDR3 DNA follows: TGTGCCACCAGCAACCCGGGACAGGGCAATCAGCCCCAGCATTTT. This chain links TRBV15 with TRBJ1-5, with 8 bases that match TRBD1. Germline V lookup: CDR1 LNHNV, CDR2 YYDKDF (reference sequence). V lost 4 bases and J lost 2; bases outside the gene matches: 4. The CDR3 is 15 amino acids.

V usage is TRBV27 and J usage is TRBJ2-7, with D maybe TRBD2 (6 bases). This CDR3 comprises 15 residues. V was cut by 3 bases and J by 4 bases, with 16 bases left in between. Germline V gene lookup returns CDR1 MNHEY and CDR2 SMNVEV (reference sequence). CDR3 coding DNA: TGTGCCAGCAGTTTCGAACCGGGACTCAATTACGAGCAGTACTTC. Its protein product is CASSFEPGLNYEQYF.

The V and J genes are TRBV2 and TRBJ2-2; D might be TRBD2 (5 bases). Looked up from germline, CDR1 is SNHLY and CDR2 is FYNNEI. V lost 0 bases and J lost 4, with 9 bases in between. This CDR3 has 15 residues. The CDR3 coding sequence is TGTGCCAGCAGTGAAGCGCTTCGGGGCACCGGGGAGCTGTTTTTT. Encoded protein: CASSEALRGTGELFF.

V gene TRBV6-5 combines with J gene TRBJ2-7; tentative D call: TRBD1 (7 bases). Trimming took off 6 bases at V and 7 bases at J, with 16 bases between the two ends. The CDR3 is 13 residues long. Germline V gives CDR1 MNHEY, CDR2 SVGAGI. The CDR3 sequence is CASRATGEEEQYF. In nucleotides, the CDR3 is TGTGCCAGCAGGGCCACAGGGGAGGAGGAGCAGTACTTC.

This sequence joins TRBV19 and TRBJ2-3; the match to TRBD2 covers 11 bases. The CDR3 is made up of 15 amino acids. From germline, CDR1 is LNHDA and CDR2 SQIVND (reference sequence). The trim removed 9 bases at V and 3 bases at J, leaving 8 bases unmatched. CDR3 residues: CASVKPSGGTDTQYF. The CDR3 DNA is TGTGCCAGCGTAAAACCTAGCGGGGGGACAGATACGCAGTATTTT.

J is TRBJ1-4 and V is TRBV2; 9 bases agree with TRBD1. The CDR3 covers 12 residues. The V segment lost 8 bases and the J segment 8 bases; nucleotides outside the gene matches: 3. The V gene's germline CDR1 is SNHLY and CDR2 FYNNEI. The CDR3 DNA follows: TGTGCCAGCGGGACAGGGTGGGAAAAACTGTTTTTT. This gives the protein CASGTGWEKLFF.

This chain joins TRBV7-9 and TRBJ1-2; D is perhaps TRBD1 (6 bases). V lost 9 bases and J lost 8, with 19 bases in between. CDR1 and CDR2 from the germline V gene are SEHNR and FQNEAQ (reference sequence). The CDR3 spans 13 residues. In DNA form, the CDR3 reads TGTGCCAGTTGTGGGGGCGTAGAGCCCGGCTACACCTTC. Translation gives CASCGGVEPGYTF. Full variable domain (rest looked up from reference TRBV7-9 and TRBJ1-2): DTGVSQNPRHKITKRGQNVTFRCDPISEHNRLYWYRQTLGQGPEFLTYFQNEAQLEKSRLLSDRFSAERPKGSFSTLEIQRTEQGDSAMYLCASCGGVEPGYTFGSGTRLTVV.

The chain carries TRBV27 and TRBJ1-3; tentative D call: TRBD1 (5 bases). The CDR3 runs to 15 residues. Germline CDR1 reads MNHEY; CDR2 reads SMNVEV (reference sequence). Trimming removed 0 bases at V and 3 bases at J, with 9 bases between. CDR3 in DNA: TGTGCCAGCAGTTTATCGGGGGGTGGTGGAAACACCATATATTTT. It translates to CASSLSGGGGNTIYF.

The CDR3 sequence is CASSLSSLAGWGTDTQYF. CDR3 coding DNA: TGTGCCAGCAGCTTAAGTAGTCTAGCGGGGTGGGGCACAGATACGCAGTATTTT. The rearrangement uses TRBV11-2 and TRBJ2-3, with TRBD2 matching over 9 bases. Looked up from germline, CDR1 is SGHAT and CDR2 is FQNNGV. The CDR3 spans 18 residues. Trimming took 2 bases from V and 1 from J; bases not matched to a gene: 10.

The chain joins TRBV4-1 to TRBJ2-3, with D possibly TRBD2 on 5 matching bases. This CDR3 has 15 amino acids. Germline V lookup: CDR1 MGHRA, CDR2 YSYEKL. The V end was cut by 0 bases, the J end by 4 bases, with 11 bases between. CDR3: CASSQDGDTADTQYF. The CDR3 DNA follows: TGCGCCAGCAGCCAAGACGGGGATACGGCAGATACGCAGTATTTT.

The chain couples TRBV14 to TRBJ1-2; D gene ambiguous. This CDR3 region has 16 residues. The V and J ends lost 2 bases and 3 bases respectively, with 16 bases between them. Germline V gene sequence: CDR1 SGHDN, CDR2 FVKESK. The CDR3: CASSQSLEEWDYGYTF. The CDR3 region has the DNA TGTGCCAGCAGCCAATCCCTGGAGGAATGGGACTATGGCTACACCTTC.

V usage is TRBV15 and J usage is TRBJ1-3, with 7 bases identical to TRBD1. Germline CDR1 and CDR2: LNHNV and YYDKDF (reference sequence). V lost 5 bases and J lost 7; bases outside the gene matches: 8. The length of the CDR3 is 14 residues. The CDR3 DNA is TGTGCCACCAGCTTACCTGGACAGGCGAACACCATATATTTT. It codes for CATSLPGQANTIYF.

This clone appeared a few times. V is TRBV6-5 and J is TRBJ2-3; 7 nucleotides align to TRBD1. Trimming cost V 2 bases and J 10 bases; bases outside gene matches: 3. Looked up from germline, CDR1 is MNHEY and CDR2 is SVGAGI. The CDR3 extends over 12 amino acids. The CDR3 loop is CASSYPQGSQYF. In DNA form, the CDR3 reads TGTGCCAGCAGTTACCCACAGGGGTCGCAGTATTTT.

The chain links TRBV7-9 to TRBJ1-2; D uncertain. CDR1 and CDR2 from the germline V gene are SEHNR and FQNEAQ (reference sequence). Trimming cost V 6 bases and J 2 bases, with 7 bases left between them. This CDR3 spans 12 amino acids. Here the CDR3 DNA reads TGTGCCAGCAGTTCCGGGAACTATGGCTACACCTTC. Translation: CASSSGNYGYTF.

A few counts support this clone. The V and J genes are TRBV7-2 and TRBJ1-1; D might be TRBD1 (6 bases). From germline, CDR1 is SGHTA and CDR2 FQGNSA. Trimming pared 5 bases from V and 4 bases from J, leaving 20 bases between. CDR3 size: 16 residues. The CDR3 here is CASSPQGLLGSTEAFF. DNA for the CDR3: TGTGCCAGCAGCCCACAGGGATTATTGGGCAGCACTGAAGCTTTCTTT.